This T cell receptor (beta chain) was captured in a study of blood T cell repertoires in COVID-19. Participants were placed into cohorts based on the clinical history they reported. Produced via immunoSEQ multiplex PCR; TCRdb's table is partial and in-frame only. Of about 210,000 clones in the sample, over 75% were seen once. With V trimmed by 5 bases and J by 7 bases, 5 bases remained unmatched. Germline loops: CDR1 ENHRY, CDR2 SYGVKD. The CDR3 extends over 14 amino acids. This receptor was taken from a man aged 30 to 45 with acute COVID-19. V usage is TRBV10-3 and J usage is TRBJ1-2; 12 positions agree with TRBD1. The material sequenced was PBMCs or T cells enriched from blood (not recorded which). The CDR3 nucleotides are TGTGCCATCAGTCTGGGACAGGGGGCGAGTGGCTACACCTTC. Encoded protein: CAISLGQGASGYTF.